This TCR beta chain is drawn from a study of cytomegalovirus exposure and HLA in healthy donors. This CDR3 contains 14 residues. J was trimmed by 5 bases and V by 0 bases; bases with no gene match: 4. Per the germline V gene, CDR1 is SGHRS and CDR2 is YFSETQ. Researchers ran the PCR with 60 Vbeta and 13 Jbeta primers. Assay: immunoSEQ multiplex PCR; the TCRdb copy retains only in-frame clones and omits some. The sample includes 100,000 to 150,000 clones, around 80% of them seen just once. The chain links TRBV5-1 to TRBJ1-2, with 7 bases aligning to TRBD1. Specimen: PBMCs. The TCR originated in a female donor in good health and CMV-seronegative. CDR3 sequence: CASSLGRGSYGYTF. CDR3 nucleotide sequence: TGCGCCAGCAGCTTGGGCAGGGGGTCGTATGGCTACACCTTC. Variable domain in full (rest from reference TRBV5-1 and TRBJ1-2): KAGVTQTPRYLIKTRGQQVTLSCSPISGHRSVSWYQQTPGQGLQFLFEYFSETQRNKGNFPGRFSGRQFSNSRSEMNVSTLELGDSALYLCASSLGRGSYGYTFGSGTRLTVV.